A selection of T cell receptor beta chains follows, all from one sample in a study of shared clonotypes between healthy human individuals. Profiling relied on immunoSEQ multiplex PCR, and the TCRdb table lists in-frame clones only, not all of them. In the table there are approximately 500,000 clones, roughly 95% of which are singletons. Material for sequencing was naive CD4+ T cells sorted from blood. These receptors were obtained from a woman younger than 45 in good health. CDR3s include the opening cysteine and the closing phenylalanine or tryptophan. D genes are given only for firm matches. Not every row has a clone size; where given, it reads once, few, many or a size class.

cdr3_aa	cdr3_nt	clone_size	cdr3_length	d_call	v_call	j_call
CASSLMAGQTMAGEQYF	TGCGCCAGCAGCCTAATGGCGGGACAGACTATGGCAGGCGAGCAGTACTTC	NA	17	NA	TRBV5-1	TRBJ2-7
CASRTGVPQYF	TGTGCCAGCAGGACAGGGGTTCCGCAGTACTTC	NA	11	TRBD1	TRBV2	TRBJ2-5
CASSFLTNTEAFF	TGTGCCAGCAGTTTTCTTACGAACACTGAAGCTTTCTTT	NA	13	NA	TRBV28	TRBJ1-1
CASSTTSTDTQYF	TGCGCCAGCAGCACCACTAGCACAGATACGCAGTATTTT	NA	13	NA	TRBV5-1	TRBJ2-3
CASSDPSTGDEKLFF	TGTGCCAGCAGTGACCCCTCGACAGGGGATGAAAAACTGTTTTTT	NA	15	TRBD1	TRBV25-1	TRBJ1-4
CASSLAGTGINQPQHF	TGTGCCAGCAGTTTAGCGGGGACAGGGATTAATCAGCCCCAGCATTTT	NA	16	TRBD1	TRBV28	TRBJ1-5
CASSYGRGFVNEQFF	TGTGCCAGCAGTTACGGTAGGGGATTTGTCAATGAGCAGTTCTTC	NA	15	NA	TRBV6-5	TRBJ2-1
CASSLLGGQETQYF	TGTGCCAGCAGCTTATTGGGAGGTCAAGAGACCCAGTACTTC	NA	14	NA	TRBV11-3	TRBJ2-5
CASNPGASNQPQHF	TGTGCCAGCAATCCGGGGGCGAGCAATCAGCCCCAGCATTTT	once	14	NA	TRBV2	TRBJ1-5
CASSQEDPIGNQPQHF	TGCGCCAGCAGCCAAGAAGATCCCATCGGCAATCAGCCCCAGCATTTT	NA	16	NA	TRBV4-1	TRBJ1-5
CASSWTRTSGGSYEQYF	TGTGCCAGCAGTTGGACGCGGACTAGCGGGGGTTCCTACGAGCAGTACTTC	NA	17	TRBD2	TRBV27	TRBJ2-7
CSVPRAGGKDTQYF	TGCAGCGTTCCTAGGGCGGGAGGTAAAGATACGCAGTATTTT	NA	14	TRBD2	TRBV29-1	TRBJ2-3
CASSFSLWRYTDTQYF	TGTGCCAGCAGCTTCTCGTTGTGGAGATACACAGATACGCAGTATTTT	NA	16	NA	TRBV11-2	TRBJ2-3
CASTPSGSPDTQYF	TGCGCCAGCACCCCTAGCGGGAGCCCGGATACGCAGTATTTT	once	14	TRBD2	TRBV5-1	TRBJ2-3
CASSSQGVQPQHF	TGTGCCAGCAGTTCCCAGGGGGTTCAGCCCCAGCATTTT	once	13	TRBD1	TRBV6-5	TRBJ1-5
CASSGQGNEKLFF	TGCGCCAGCAGTGGACAGGGGAATGAAAAACTGTTTTTT	NA	13	TRBD1	TRBV10-1	TRBJ1-4
CASSLTGKTYEQYF	TGTGCCAGCAGTTTAACCGGGAAAACCTACGAGCAGTACTTC	NA	14	NA	TRBV28	TRBJ2-7
CASSGLVAYEQYF	TGTGCCAGCAGTGGACTTGTAGCATACGAGCAGTACTTC	NA	13	NA	TRBV2	TRBJ2-7
CASSLAKFDGRATDTQYF	TGTGCCAGCAGCTTAGCGAAATTTGACGGGAGGGCAACAGATACGCAGTATTTT	NA	18	TRBD2	TRBV7-9	TRBJ2-3
CASSSSGGGLGYTF	TGTGCCAGCAGCTCAAGTGGCGGCGGACTTGGCTACACCTTC	NA	14	NA	TRBV11-3	TRBJ1-2
CASSITSSGSYEQYF	TGTGCCAGTAGTATCACGTCTAGCGGGTCCTACGAGCAGTACTTC	NA	15	TRBD2	TRBV19	TRBJ2-7
CASSLAGAQPQHF	TGTGCCAGCAGCTTGGCAGGGGCCCAGCCCCAGCATTTT	once	13	NA	TRBV4-2	TRBJ1-5
CASSYSWTVNEQFF	TGTGCCAGCAGTTACTCCTGGACAGTCAATGAGCAGTTCTTC	NA	14	NA	TRBV6-5	TRBJ2-1
CASSIVGTGRNQPQHF	TGTGCCAGTAGTATAGTCGGGACAGGGAGGAATCAGCCCCAGCATTTT	NA	16	TRBD1	TRBV19	TRBJ1-5
CASSLVSGVGNTIYF	TGTGCCAGCAGCTTGGTCTCTGGGGTAGGAAACACCATATATTTT	NA	15	NA	TRBV5-5	TRBJ1-3
CASSLTPTPVNEQFF	TGTGCCAGCAGTTTGACACCGACGCCAGTAAATGAGCAGTTCTTC	NA	15	NA	TRBV27	TRBJ2-1
CASSPPQSEASGRHEQFF	TGTGCCAGCTCACCGCCCCAAAGTGAAGCTAGCGGGAGACATGAGCAGTTCTTC	NA	18	TRBD2	TRBV18	TRBJ2-1
CASSVRGSTDTQYF	TGTGCCAGCAGCGTTAGAGGCAGCACAGATACGCAGTATTTT	NA	14	NA	TRBV9	TRBJ2-3
CASSQNLQGFTDTQYF	TGTGCCAGCAGCCAAAATTTGCAGGGATTCACAGATACGCAGTATTTT	NA	16	NA	TRBV4-2	TRBJ2-3
CASSRNRGYYEQYF	TGTGCCAGCAGCCGTAACAGGGGATACTACGAGCAGTACTTC	NA	14	TRBD1	TRBV11-2	TRBJ2-7
CASGTGPYEQYF	TGTGCCAGCGGGACAGGGCCCTACGAGCAGTACTTC	NA	12	TRBD1	TRBV28	TRBJ2-7
CASNPISGTSNAGELFF	TGTGCCAGCAACCCTATCTCCGGGACTTCGAACGCCGGGGAGCTGTTTTTT	once	17	NA	TRBV11-2	TRBJ2-2
CASGLAGANTGELFF	TGCGCCAGCGGACTAGCGGGAGCCAACACCGGGGAGCTGTTTTTT	NA	15	TRBD2	TRBV10-2	TRBJ2-2
CASSQVAGGPNTEAFF	TGCGCCAGCAGCCAAGTCGCAGGGGGACCTAACACTGAAGCTTTCTTT	NA	16	TRBD1	TRBV4-1	TRBJ1-1
CASSGGSFTEAFF	TGTGCCAGCAGTGGGGGAAGTTTCACTGAAGCTTTCTTT	NA	13	NA	TRBV28	TRBJ1-1
CASSLVGQGSGNTIYF	TGTGCCAGCAGCTTAGTAGGACAGGGCTCTGGAAACACCATATATTTT	NA	16	TRBD1	TRBV7-9	TRBJ1-3
CSVVTSGNYEQYF	TGCAGCGTTGTCACTAGCGGGAACTACGAGCAGTACTTC	NA	13	TRBD2	TRBV29-1	TRBJ2-7
CASSLSGNTIYF	TGTGCCAGCAGCTTGTCTGGAAACACCATATATTTT	NA	12	NA	TRBV5-4	TRBJ1-3
CASSRASGTFSYNEQFF	TGCGCCAGCAGTCGGGCTAGCGGGACTTTCTCCTACAATGAGCAGTTCTTC	once	17	TRBD2	TRBV10-1	TRBJ2-1
CASSFKTGLSSYEQYF	TGTGCCAGCAGCTTCAAAACGGGACTTAGCTCCTACGAGCAGTACTTC	NA	16	NA	TRBV7-2	TRBJ2-7
CAWSRSRRGMNTEAFF	TGTGCCTGGAGTAGGTCAAGGCGAGGAATGAACACTGAAGCTTTCTTT	NA	16	NA	TRBV30	TRBJ1-1
CASSLDLVLSYEQYF	TGTGCCAGCAGCTTAGACCTGGTCCTCTCCTACGAGCAGTACTTC	once	15	NA	TRBV7-8	TRBJ2-7
CASSSAKTGIVETQYF	TGTGCCAGCAGTTCCGCAAAGACAGGGATCGTGGAGACCCAGTACTTC	NA	16	TRBD1	TRBV25-1	TRBJ2-5
CASSQVYGGSPYEQYF	TGCGCCAGCAGCCAAGTTTATGGCGGGTCCCCCTACGAGCAGTACTTC	NA	16	NA	TRBV4-1	TRBJ2-7
CASSFHSLKGARGTEAFF	TGTGCCAGCAGTTTTCACTCGCTAAAGGGGGCGCGGGGCACTGAAGCTTTCTTT	NA	18	TRBD1	TRBV28	TRBJ1-1
CASSRDVSGNTIYF	TGTGCCAGTAGTCGGGATGTCTCTGGAAACACCATATATTTT	NA	14	NA	TRBV19	TRBJ1-3
CASSPSGTGLYEQYF	TGTGCCAGCAGTCCTTCCGGGACAGGGTTGTACGAGCAGTACTTC	NA	15	TRBD1	TRBV6-6	TRBJ2-7
CAIRRLAQETQYF	TGTGCCATCAGACGACTAGCGCAAGAGACCCAGTACTTC	NA	13	TRBD2	TRBV10-3	TRBJ2-5
CASSFQGTEAFF	TGCGCCAGCAGCTTCCAGGGGACTGAAGCTTTCTTT	NA	12	NA	TRBV5-1	TRBJ1-1
CASSLDAGALYGYTF	TGCGCCAGCAGCTTGGACGCCGGGGCGTTATATGGCTACACCTTC	NA	15	NA	TRBV5-1	TRBJ1-2
CASSQSRRSYEQYF	TGTGCCAGCAGCCAGTCCAGGCGGTCCTACGAGCAGTACTTC	NA	14	NA	TRBV7-3	TRBJ2-7
CASSEPPGRGAIGYGYTF	TGTGCCAGCAGTGAACCGCCTGGCAGGGGCGCCATCGGCTATGGCTACACCTTC	NA	18	NA	TRBV6-1	TRBJ1-2
CAISDRGFGRAVDEQYF	TGTGCCATCAGTGACAGGGGATTCGGGAGGGCCGTCGACGAGCAGTACTTC	NA	17	TRBD2	TRBV10-3	TRBJ2-7
CASSLSTSLSLGELFF	TGTGCCAGCAGCTTGTCAACTAGCCTAAGTCTCGGGGAGCTGTTTTTT	NA	16	NA	TRBV4-2	TRBJ2-2
CASSLGHGSNEKLFF	TGTGCCAGCAGCTTGGGCCACGGCTCTAATGAAAAACTGTTTTTT	once	15	NA	TRBV5-5	TRBJ1-4
CASSEVLGGSTDTQYF	TGTGCCAGCAGTGAGGTGTTGGGCGGGTCCACAGATACGCAGTATTTT	NA	16	NA	TRBV2	TRBJ2-3
CASSPRGLAYEQYF	TGCGCCAGCAGCCCCAGGGGGCTCGCGTACGAGCAGTACTTC	NA	14	TRBD1	TRBV5-1	TRBJ2-7
CASSSPSSGSSYEQYF	TGTGCCAGCAGTTCCCCCTCTAGCGGGAGCTCCTACGAGCAGTACTTC	NA	16	TRBD2	TRBV28	TRBJ2-7
CAWRLDRTGRQPQHF	TGTGCCTGGAGACTAGACAGGACGGGGAGACAGCCCCAGCATTTT	NA	15	NA	TRBV30	TRBJ1-5
CASSYDKAPYNEQFF	TGTGCCAGCAGCTATGACAAGGCCCCCTACAATGAGCAGTTCTTC	NA	15	NA	TRBV6-5	TRBJ2-1